The 31 T cell receptor beta chains presented below share a single source sample, sequenced in a study of cytomegalovirus exposure and HLA in healthy donors. The PCR made use of 60 Vbeta and 13 Jbeta primers. The data were produced by immunoSEQ multiplex PCR, yet TCRdb's version contains in-frame clones alone and is incomplete. The data contain more than 85,000 clones, approximately 71% of them singletons. The sample taken for sequencing was PBMCs. These TCRs come from a male donor in good health and CMV-seropositive.

A note on this clone: One end of the junction varies from germline; a read error may be responsible. The chain combines TRBV30 with TRBJ2-7, with 8 positions matching TRBD1. Per the germline V gene, CDR1 is GTSNPN and CDR2 is SVGIG (reference sequence). This CDR3 is 13 amino acids long. The CDR3 here is CAWSAAPDRGIDF. CDR3 DNA: TGTGCCTGGAGCGCCGCCCCCGACAGGGGTATCGACTTC.

The sample holds a few counts of this clone. Mismatch with germline at one junction end may stem from a read error. The V gene is TRBV7-9, the J gene TRBJ2-1; 9 bases fit TRBD2. This CDR3 is 18 amino acids long. CDR1 is SEHNR, CDR2 FQNEAQ, per germline (reference sequence). CDR3 sequence reads: CSSSLGGRASISYNEQFF. In nucleotides, the CDR3 is TGTTCCAGCAGCTTAGGCGGGAGGGCCTCTATCTCCTACAATGAGCAGTTCTTC.

The chain carries TRBV27 and TRBJ1-2; D not resolved. Germline V lookup: CDR1 MNHEY, CDR2 SMNVEV (reference sequence). This CDR3 comprises 13 residues. Trimming removed 4 bases at V and 3 bases at J, with 9 bases between. CDR3 DNA: TGTGCCAGCAGTTCCGGACTCCACTATGGCTACACCTTC. Translated, it gives CASSSGLHYGYTF.

This chain links TRBV6-4 with TRBJ2-7; TRBD1 matches 7 bases. This CDR3 is 17 amino acids long. Germline CDR1 MRHNA, CDR2 SNTAGT. V lost 6 bases, J lost 2 bases, and 16 bases stayed unmatched. Here the CDR3 reads CASRPRDSLLPPYEQYF. In nucleotides, the CDR3 is TGTGCCAGCAGGCCACGGGACAGTCTCCTTCCCCCCTACGAGCAGTACTTC.

The chain links TRBV10-3 to TRBJ1-4; the D gene is possibly TRBD1 (5 bases). The CDR3 runs 16 residues. Germline CDR1 ENHRY, CDR2 SYGVKD. Deletions cut 0 bases from V and 7 bases from J, with 15 bases between. The CDR3 nucleotides read TGTGCCATCAGTGAGTCGGTGTGGCAGGGTTTTGAAAAACTGTTTTTT. This codes for CAISESVWQGFEKLFF.

The sample holds one count of this clone. Other nucleotide sequences from this sample produce the same CDR3. The chain employs TRBV7-9 and TRBJ2-7, with 12 bases matching TRBD2. Germline V lookup: CDR1 SEHNR, CDR2 FQNEAQ (reference sequence). The CDR3 has 16 residues. The trim removed 5 bases at V and 4 bases at J, leaving 9 bases unmatched. The CDR3 bases are TGTGCCAGCAGCCTACTGCTAACTAGCGGGAGGTACGAGCAGTACTTC. Translated: CASSLLLTSGRYEQYF.

V is TRBV7-8 and J is TRBJ2-2, with TRBD1 matching 8 bases. The CDR3 loop spans 15 amino acids. Germline-derived CDR1 and CDR2 are SGHVS and FQNEAQ. J was trimmed by 3 bases and V by 5 bases; bases with no gene match: 5. The chain's CDR3 is CASSPRQGYTGELFF. In DNA, the CDR3 is TGTGCCAGCAGCCCCCGACAGGGGTACACCGGGGAGCTGTTTTTT.

The chain couples TRBV4-3 to TRBJ2-3; 10 nucleotides line up with TRBD2. Germline CDR1 LGHNA, CDR2 YSLEER. The V gene end was trimmed by 3 bases and the J gene end by 6 bases; junction bases not matched to a gene: 18. CDR3 length: 19 residues. CDR3: CASSQSGSSGSTVMDTQYF. The CDR3 region has the DNA TGCGCCAGCAGCCAGTCAGGTTCTAGCGGGAGTACGGTCATGGATACGCAGTATTTT.

The rearrangement uses TRBV7-9 and TRBJ2-7; D is unresolved. The germline gives CDR1 SEHNR, CDR2 FQNEAQ (reference sequence). V gave up 8 bases and J gave up 2 bases, with 13 bases separating them. This CDR3 region has 13 residues. This chain's CDR3 is CASAFLTAYEQYF. For the CDR3, the DNA is TGTGCCAGCGCCTTCCTCACGGCCTACGAGCAGTACTTC.

The chain joins TRBV11-3 to TRBJ1-5; 7 nucleotides align to TRBD1. The CDR3 length is 15 residues. J gave up 3 bases and V 5 bases, and 7 bases lay outside the gene matches. Germline lookup yields CDR1 SGHNT and CDR2 YENEEA. Here the CDR3 DNA reads TGTGCCAGCAGCCCCCGGGACAGATACAATCAGCCCCAGCATTTT. Translating it yields CASSPRDRYNQPQHF.

This chain uses TRBV5-1 with TRBJ2-7, with TRBD1 identical over 7 bases. This CDR3 has 14 amino acids. Looked up from germline, CDR1 is SGHRS and CDR2 is YFSETQ. The J segment lost 1 base and the V segment lost 0 bases, leaving 1 base of the junction unmatched. CDR3 amino acids: CASSLAGQSYEQYF. CDR3 nucleotide sequence: TGCGCCAGCAGCTTGGCGGGACAGTCCTACGAGCAGTACTTC.

This clone was recorded a few times. This sequence joins TRBV19 and TRBJ1-5; 7 bases are a match to TRBD1. The CDR3 is made up of 14 amino acids. Per the germline V gene, CDR1 is LNHDA and CDR2 is SQIVND (reference sequence). The ends lost 5 bases at V and 4 bases at J; junction bases unmatched: 5. The CDR3 DNA is TGTGCCAGTAGTTTCCAGGGGGGAAATCAGCCCCAGCATTTT. Translated, it gives CASSFQGGNQPQHF.

In its sample, this clone was seen a few times. The chain employs TRBV28 and TRBJ1-1; possible D gene TRBD1, 6 bases. CDR1 is MDHEN, CDR2 SYDVKM, per germline. Trimming removed 6 bases from V and 1 base from J, with 18 bases in between. The CDR3 sequence is 16 residues long. The CDR3 bases are TGTGCCAGCAGACGCAGGGGACCGGGGGGGAACACTGAAGCTTTCTTT. As protein: CASRRRGPGGNTEAFF.

The chain joins TRBV5-6 to TRBJ2-7; D possibly corresponds to TRBD1 (5 bases). Per the germline V gene, CDR1 is SGHDT and CDR2 is YYEEEE. The CDR3 is 11 residues long. V lost 0 bases and J lost 7, with 5 bases in between. CDR3 nucleotides: TGTGCCAGCAGCTTGGACAGGGAGCAGTACTTC. Translated: CASSLDREQYF.

The V call is TRBV9, the J call TRBJ2-5; D unresolved. The tail of the sequence fits TRBJ2-7 better, so the J call may be wrong. The CDR3 is made up of 13 amino acids. Germline-derived CDR1 and CDR2 are SGDLS and YYNGEE. As DNA, the CDR3 is TGTGCCAGCAGCGCCTATAGTTGGAGCGAGCAGTACTTC. Its translation is CASSAYSWSEQYF.

This clone was seen a few times. This sequence joins TRBV25-1 and TRBJ2-2, with 10 bases that match TRBD2. This CDR3 contains 17 residues. V dropped 1 base and J dropped 3; count of bases not matched to a gene: 5. Per the germline V gene, CDR1 is MGHDK and CDR2 is SYGVNS. The CDR3 DNA follows: TGTGCCAGCAGTGAATCTAGCGGGAGCGGGGACACCGGGGAGCTGTTTTTT. This encodes CASSESSGSGDTGELFF.

The V call is TRBV27, the J call TRBJ2-7, with TRBD2 matching 8 bases. Trimming at V came to 6 bases and at J to 2 bases, leaving 9 bases not matched to a gene. The CDR3 contains 15 residues. CDR1 is MNHEY and CDR2 is SMNVEV in the germline V gene (reference sequence). CDR3 sequence: CASSLGGVSTYEQYF. The CDR3 DNA is TGTGCCAGCAGCCTCGGGGGGGTATCCACCTACGAGCAGTACTTC.

This clone was recorded only once. The CDR3 region has the DNA TGTGCCAGCAGTGAAAAGGCTGGGACTAGCAGGTACAATGAGCAGTTCTTC. Its protein product is CASSEKAGTSRYNEQFF. The rearrangement uses TRBV2 and TRBJ2-1, with 9 bases lining up with TRBD2. The CDR3 has 17 residues. Unmatched junction bases numbered 9, after V lost 2 bases and J lost 4 bases. In germline, CDR1 is SNHLY, CDR2 FYNNEI.

This rearrangement joins TRBV7-8 to TRBJ2-2, with TRBD2 matching 8 bases. This CDR3 spans 16 amino acids. Germline assignment: CDR1 SGHVS and CDR2 FQNEAQ. Trimming took 4 bases from V and 6 from J; bases not matched to a gene: 10. The CDR3 loop reads CASSSRTSPASGELFF. The CDR3 coding sequence is TGTGCCAGCAGCTCTAGGACTAGCCCCGCCTCCGGGGAGCTGTTTTTT.

V usage is TRBV28 and J usage is TRBJ1-5, with D perhaps TRBD1 (6 bases). V was shortened by 2 bases and J by 2 bases, with 16 bases between the two germline ends. CDR3 length: 17 residues. Germline assignment: CDR1 MDHEN and CDR2 SYDVKM. CDR3: CASSLMTGGLGNQPQHF. CDR3 bases: TGTGCCAGCAGTTTAATGACGGGGGGGCTGGGCAATCAGCCCCAGCATTTT. The full variable domain, its missing parts supplied by reference TRBV28 and TRBJ1-5, is DVKVTQSSRYLVKRTGEKVFLECVQDMDHENMFWYRQDPGLGLRLIYFSYDVKMKEKGDIPEGYSVSREKKERFSLILESASTNQTSMYLCASSLMTGGLGNQPQHFGDGTRLSIL.

The genes are TRBV5-1 and TRBJ1-5; no clear D gene. Trimming pared 7 bases from V and 3 bases from J, leaving 14 bases between. Per the germline V gene, CDR1 is SGHRS and CDR2 is YFSETQ. This CDR3 comprises 14 residues. CDR3 nucleotides: TGCGCCAGCGCCGAAACTTATAACAATCAGCCCCAGCATTTT. Its translation is CASAETYNNQPQHF.

In DNA form, the CDR3 reads TGTGCCAGCAGTGCTCGGTGGGGCTCGAACACTGAAGCTTTCTTT. As protein: CASSARWGSNTEAFF. The genes are TRBV6-1 and TRBJ1-1; D might be TRBD1 (5 bases). V gave up 4 bases and J gave up 1 base, with 13 bases separating them. The CDR3 extends over 15 amino acids. CDR1 and CDR2 (germline): MNHNS, SASEGT.

This clone was detected only once. This sequence joins TRBV7-9 and TRBJ2-1; TRBD2 aligns across 10 bases. With 3 bases clipped from V and 6 bases from J, the junction kept 11 bases outside the gene matches. This CDR3 contains 17 residues. Germline CDR1 SEHNR, CDR2 FQNEAQ (reference sequence). Here the CDR3 DNA reads TGTGCCAGCAGCTTTAGCCTAGCGGGAGTGAAGAGCAATGAGCAGTTCTTC. It encodes CASSFSLAGVKSNEQFF.

The chain recombines TRBV4-1 with TRBJ2-6; 8 nucleotides line up with TRBD2. The germline V gene encodes CDR1 MGHRA and CDR2 YSYEKL. The length of the CDR3 is 14 residues. The CDR3 is CATGREFGANVLTF. CDR3 nucleotide sequence: TGCGCAACCGGGAGGGAATTTGGGGCCAACGTCCTGACTTTC.

The chain carries TRBV5-1 and TRBJ2-7; TRBD2 matches 7 bases. This CDR3 is built from 13 residues. Unmatched junction bases numbered 9, after V lost 5 bases and J lost 7 bases. In germline, CDR1 is SGHRS, CDR2 YFSETQ. The CDR3 sequence: CASRKAGAREQYF. The CDR3 bases are TGCGCCAGCAGGAAGGCGGGAGCTCGGGAGCAGTACTTC. The full variable domain, completed using reference TRBV5-1 and TRBJ2-7, is KAGVTQTPRYLIKTRGQQVTLSCSPISGHRSVSWYQQTPGQGLQFLFEYFSETQRNKGNFPGRFSGRQFSNSRSEMNVSTLELGDSALYLCASRKAGAREQYFGPGTRLTVT.

This chain uses TRBV30 with TRBJ2-3, with 8 bases identical to TRBD2. CDR3 length equals 15 residues. With 2 bases clipped from V and 3 bases from J, the junction kept 7 bases outside the gene matches. Germline CDR1 GTSNPN, CDR2 SVGIG (reference sequence). The CDR3 DNA follows: TGTGCCTGGAGTAATGGACTAGCAGGTACAGATACGCAGTATTTT. It translates to CAWSNGLAGTDTQYF.

The chain is built from TRBV7-2 and TRBJ2-5; no reliable D call. V dropped 3 bases and J dropped 2 bases, with 10 bases sitting between them. Germline loops: CDR1 SGHTA, CDR2 FQGNSA. The CDR3 loop spans 14 amino acids. CDR3 sequence (DNA): TGTGCCAGCAGCTTTTGGGCAGCACAAGAGACCCAGTACTTC. Translated, it gives CASSFWAAQETQYF.

This clone was recorded once. V gene TRBV5-1 combines with J gene TRBJ2-5; a weak D match, TRBD2 (5 bases). The CDR3 sequence is 16 residues long. CDR1 SGHRS and CDR2 YFSETQ come from the germline V gene. Trimming took off 4 bases at V and 1 base at J, with 17 bases between the two ends. CDR3 sequence: CASSLGWVGLQETQYF. For the CDR3, the DNA is TGCGCCAGCAGCCTCGGGTGGGTCGGACTCCAAGAGACCCAGTACTTC.

The chain uses TRBV10-2 and TRBJ1-4, with D unresolved. V was shortened by 4 bases and J by 10 bases, with 10 bases between the two germline ends. This CDR3 is built from 12 residues. Per germline, CDR1 WSHSY and CDR2 SAAADI. CDR3 sequence reads: CASSGPEVKLFF. Here the CDR3 DNA reads TGCGCCAGCAGTGGCCCGGAGGTAAAACTGTTTTTT.

This clone was counted only a few times. This chain's CDR3 is CASSLLGTLYEQYF. The DNA for the CDR3 is TGTGCCAGCAGCCTCCTCGGGACTCTCTACGAGCAGTACTTC. The chain uses TRBV7-8 and TRBJ2-7; perhaps TRBD2 as D (6 bases). The V and J ends lost 5 bases and 3 bases respectively, with 14 bases between them. The CDR3 is made up of 14 amino acids. Germline V gene sequence: CDR1 SGHVS, CDR2 FQNEAQ.

This clone was observed a few times. The V call is TRBV10-2, the J call TRBJ2-7, with 13 bases aligning to TRBD2. Germline lookup yields CDR1 WSHSY and CDR2 SAAADI. The V and J ends lost 5 bases and 5 bases, in that order; junction bases with no gene match: 3. The CDR3 is 14 amino acids. The CDR3 DNA reads TGCGCCAGCAGTACTAGCGGGAGGGCCAACGAGCAGTACTTC. Translating it yields CASSTSGRANEQYF.